The TCR beta chain described here comes from a study of T-cell reconstitution after alpha-beta-depleted transplantation in children. Molecular barcoding with unique molecular identifiers was used for the TCRbeta library. TCRdb called the PCR reads again in MiXCR, with one record for every CDR3 protein. In the table there are more than 200,000 distinct CDR3 sequences, 9.7% of which are singletons. The CDR3 sequence is 15 residues long. Germline V gene data show CDR1 as LGHDT and CDR2 as YNNKEL (reference sequence). Trimming took 4 bases from V and 8 from J; bases not matched to a gene: 10. There are many counts of this clonotype.

This specimen was PBMCs from the stem cell graft donor, taken from the stem cell graft. J is TRBJ1-4 and V is TRBV3-1; TRBD1 aligns across 7 bases. The receptor was derived from a human donor who donated a stem cell graft to a child with SCID. The CDR3 here is CASSLARTGREKLFF. The CDR3 nucleotides are TGTGCCAGCAGCCTAGCCCGGACAGGAAGGGAAAAACTGTTTTTT.